The 28 T cell receptor beta chains presented below share a single source sample, sequenced in a study of cytomegalovirus exposure and HLA in healthy donors. PCR involved 60 Vbeta and 13 Jbeta primers. Repertoires were generated with immunoSEQ multiplex PCR, while TCRdb's copy carries only in-frame clones and drops some. The sample has around 120,000 clones, 82% seen once; the top ten hold about 11%. The sample was PBMCs. The source of these receptors is a male donor in good health and CMV-seropositive.

The V gene is TRBV6-5, the J gene TRBJ2-4; tentative D call: TRBD2 (6 bases). Germline loops: CDR1 MNHEY, CDR2 SVGAGI. The CDR3 has 15 amino acids. V was shortened by 7 bases and J by 11 bases, with 24 bases between the two germline ends. CDR3 nucleotide sequence: TGTGCCAGCACTCAACCCGGGACTCCCCCTTTGGTTCAGTACTTC. Translated: CASTQPGTPPLVQYF.

This chain links TRBV18 with TRBJ2-7; 10 bases line up with TRBD2. CDR1 and CDR2 from the germline V gene are KGHSH and LQKENI. The ends lost 5 bases at V and 2 bases at J; junction bases unmatched: 6. This CDR3 has 15 residues. CDR3 nucleotides: TGTGCCAGCTCAGCCCTAGCGGGAGTCCCCTACGAGCAGTACTTC. This codes for CASSALAGVPYEQYF. The complete variable domain, with remaining parts taken from reference TRBV18 and TRBJ2-7, reads NAGVMQNPRHLVRRRGQEARLRCSPMKGHSHVYWYRQLPEEGLKFMVYLQKENIIDESGMPKERFSAEFPKEGPSILRIQQVVRGDSAAYFCASSALAGVPYEQYFGPGTRLTVT.

This clone was seen a few times. The rearrangement uses TRBV27 and TRBJ2-5, with D unresolved. Germline V lookup: CDR1 MNHEY, CDR2 SMNVEV (reference sequence). The ends were cut back, 4 bases at V and 4 bases at J, with 4 bases in the middle. There are 11 residues in the CDR3. The CDR3 bases are TGTGCCAGCAGTTCCGGAGAGACCCAGTACTTC. This gives the protein CASSSGETQYF.

The genes are TRBV6-5 and TRBJ2-3; possibly TRBD2 for D (6 bases). V was clipped by 0 bases and J by 4 bases, with 8 bases between them. The germline CDR1 and CDR2 sequences are MNHEY and SVGAGI. The CDR3 consists of 14 residues. The CDR3 spells CASSYSGRSDTQYF. The CDR3 bases are TGTGCCAGCAGTTACTCGGGGAGGTCAGATACGCAGTATTTT.

V gene TRBV19 combines with J gene TRBJ1-6, with D unclear. The V gene lost 2 bases and the J gene lost 14 bases, with 13 bases spanning the gap. This CDR3 has 13 amino acids. Germline loops: CDR1 LNHDA, CDR2 SQIVND (reference sequence). CDR3 sequence reads: CASSIPNGRSLHF. As DNA, the CDR3 is TGTGCCAGTAGTATACCCAACGGTAGATCCCTCCACTTT.

This chain joins TRBV28 and TRBJ2-5; D remains unclear. V lost 5 bases and J 2 bases, leaving 15 bases between the germline ends. This CDR3 region has 15 residues. Germline V gene lookup returns CDR1 MDHEN and CDR2 SYDVKM. In DNA form, the CDR3 reads TGTGCCAGCAGTCCCACTCCCGGGTCTCAAGAGACCCAGTACTTC. The encoded protein is CASSPTPGSQETQYF.

This clone appeared a single time. This sequence joins TRBV27 and TRBJ2-1; D is unclear. V lost 3 bases, J lost 7 bases, and 16 bases lay in between. The CDR3 has 15 amino acids. The germline CDR1 and CDR2 sequences are MNHEY and SMNVEV (reference sequence). The CDR3 region is CASSFPGPAGNEQFF. The CDR3 bases are TGTGCCAGCAGTTTCCCGGGTCCCGCTGGGAATGAGCAGTTCTTC.

The chain links TRBV10-3 to TRBJ2-1; D uncertain. CDR3 length: 14 residues. Trimming pared 2 bases from V and 8 bases from J, leaving 13 bases between. Germline V gene data show CDR1 as ENHRY and CDR2 as SYGVKD. This CDR3 reads CAISEVAGVDEQFF. In DNA, the CDR3 is TGTGCCATCAGTGAGGTAGCCGGAGTGGATGAGCAGTTCTTC.

A single count supports this clone. This sequence joins TRBV27 and TRBJ2-3; 9 bases map to TRBD2. The CDR3 has 18 amino acids. Germline CDR1 is MNHEY and CDR2 is SMNVEV (reference sequence). After removal of 6 bases from V and 2 bases from J, the junction contained 15 bases not matched to a gene. CDR3 coding DNA: TGTGCCAGCAGCTACCTGTCTAGCGGGGCCCCCCCCACAGATACGCAGTATTTT. Its translation: CASSYLSSGAPPTDTQYF.

The chain couples TRBV28 to TRBJ2-7; 7 bases fit TRBD1. Germline-derived CDR1 and CDR2 are MDHEN and SYDVKM. Unmatched junction bases numbered 13, after V lost 5 bases and J lost 3 bases. This CDR3 contains 16 residues. The CDR3 nucleotides are TGTGCCAGCAGTCTCTTCGCCCCGAGACAGGGCTACGAGCAGTACTTC. It codes for CASSLFAPRQGYEQYF.

The J gene is TRBJ1-1, the V gene TRBV27; D might be TRBD1 (5 bases). Germline V gives CDR1 MNHEY, CDR2 SMNVEV (reference sequence). The CDR3 covers 13 residues. The V and J ends lost 3 bases and 4 bases respectively, with 9 bases between them. The DNA of the CDR3 is TGTGCCAGCAGTTTGACGGGGGGCACTGAAGCTTTCTTT. Translating gives CASSLTGGTEAFF.

This clone was detected once. The chain employs TRBV19 and TRBJ2-5; weak D call: TRBD1 (5 bases). CDR3 length equals 14 residues. Germline V gives CDR1 LNHDA, CDR2 SQIVND (reference sequence). Deletions cut 3 bases from V and 5 bases from J, with 13 bases between. The CDR3 region is CASSIGQFGETQYF. The DNA of the CDR3 is TGTGCCAGTAGTATTGGACAATTCGGGGAGACCCAGTACTTC.

The chain combines TRBV28 with TRBJ1-5; the D gene is possibly TRBD1 (5 bases). Trimming stripped 10 bases from V and 2 bases from J, with 9 bases between. The length of the CDR3 is 12 residues. The germline V gene has CDR1 MDHEN and CDR2 SYDVKM. This CDR3 reads CATGGGNQPQHF. The CDR3, as DNA: TGTGCCACCGGGGGTGGCAATCAGCCCCAGCATTTT.

The CDR3 spells CASSPTSTHYNEQFF. The CDR3 bases are TGTGCCAGCAGCCCGACTAGCACCCACTACAATGAGCAGTTCTTC. The V gene is TRBV7-2, the J gene TRBJ2-1; 7 bases agree with TRBD2. Germline V gene data show CDR1 as SGHTA and CDR2 as FQGNSA. CDR3 length: 15 amino acids. V was clipped by 5 bases and J by 3 bases; unmatched bases: 7.

The V call is TRBV5-5, the J call TRBJ2-3; 11 bases match TRBD2. V trimming: 4 bases; J trimming: 2 bases; junction bases outside the gene matches: 3. Germline CDR1 SGHKS, CDR2 YYEKEE (reference sequence). This CDR3 region has 15 residues. The CDR3 protein is CASSVGLADTDTQYF. The CDR3 nucleotides are TGTGCCAGCAGCGTGGGACTAGCGGACACAGATACGCAGTATTTT.

The chain joins TRBV28 to TRBJ1-5; D might be TRBD1 (5 bases). CDR1 is MDHEN and CDR2 is SYDVKM in the germline V gene. V was pared by 2 bases and J by 7 bases, with 12 bases between. The length of the CDR3 is 14 residues. CDR3 sequence reads: CASSLRQGSQPQHF. In DNA form, the CDR3 reads TGTGCCAGCAGTTTAAGGCAGGGAAGCCAGCCCCAGCATTTT.

This clone has just one count. This chain uses TRBV11-1 with TRBJ2-5; unclear D gene. V lost 5 bases and J lost 3, with 10 bases in between. CDR3 length: 13 residues. CDR1 and CDR2 (germline): SGHAT, FQDESV (reference sequence). The CDR3 sequence: CASSRSREETQYF. The CDR3 nucleotides are TGTGCCAGCAGCCGATCTAGAGAAGAGACCCAGTACTTC.

The J gene is TRBJ1-1, the V gene TRBV5-1; D is unclear. Trimming shortened V by 3 bases and J by 3 bases, and 15 bases separated the two germline ends. The CDR3 extends over 15 amino acids. Germline CDR1 and CDR2: SGHRS and YFSETQ. Here the CDR3 reads CASSSFGGRDTEAFF. The CDR3 coding sequence is TGCGCCAGCAGCTCCTTCGGAGGGAGGGACACTGAAGCTTTCTTT.

This clone was observed once. J is TRBJ2-1 and V is TRBV9; D may be TRBD2 (5 bases). Germline lookup yields CDR1 SGDLS and CDR2 YYNGEE. Trimming stripped 3 bases from V and 5 bases from J, with 12 bases between. This CDR3 is 14 amino acids long. CDR3 amino acids: CASSGPSRHNEQFF. CDR3 coding DNA: TGTGCCAGCAGCGGACCTAGCAGACACAATGAGCAGTTCTTC.

Written as DNA, the CDR3 is TGTGCCAGCAGCCAAGATAGGTCCCCCGCTAGCACCTACAATGAGCAGTTCTTC. Protein product: CASSQDRSPASTYNEQFF. The chain has TRBV4-2 and TRBJ2-1; TRBD2 is a possible D gene (5 bases). This CDR3 comprises 18 residues. The ends were cut back, 0 bases at V and 2 bases at J, with 17 bases in the middle. The germline V gene encodes CDR1 LGHNA and CDR2 YNFKEQ.

The rearrangement links TRBV7-9 to TRBJ2-6; the D gene is possibly TRBD2 (5 bases). The CDR3 length is 15 residues. Germline CDR1 reads SEHNR; CDR2 reads FQNEAQ (reference sequence). Trimming left V 5 bases short and J 3 bases short, with 11 bases between. CDR3 in amino acids: CASSLRAGGANVLTF. The CDR3 region has the DNA TGTGCCAGCAGCCTACGTGCGGGTGGGGCCAACGTCCTGACTTTC.

This rearrangement joins TRBV7-2 to TRBJ2-1; 8 bases line up with TRBD2. Losses at the gene ends were 3 bases for V and 7 bases for J; bases not matched to a gene: 11. Germline V CDR1 and CDR2: SGHTA, FQGNSA. The CDR3 runs to 16 residues. The CDR3 sequence is CASSLLSGRSGNEQFF. For the CDR3, the DNA is TGTGCCAGCAGCTTGTTGAGCGGGAGATCGGGTAATGAGCAGTTCTTC.

V gene TRBV2 combines with J gene TRBJ1-2, with 8 positions matching TRBD1. The CDR3 has 13 residues. The V gene end was trimmed by 8 bases and the J gene end by 8 bases; junction bases not matched to a gene: 10. Germline V gives CDR1 SNHLY, CDR2 FYNNEI. CDR3 nucleotides: TGTGCCAGCGCTATAGCAGGGGGCCAAGGCTACACCTTC. It is translated as CASAIAGGQGYTF. Based on the CDR3 plus reference TRBV2 and TRBJ1-2, the full variable domain is EPEVTQTPSHQVTQMGQEVILRCVPISNHLYFYWYRQILGQKVEFLVSFYNNEISEKSEIFDDQFSVERPDGSNFTLKIRSTKLEDSAMYFCASAIAGGQGYTFGSGTRLTVV.

The chain has TRBV5-1 and TRBJ2-5; 11 nucleotides line up with TRBD1. There are 14 residues in the CDR3. V shed 4 bases and J 4 bases; nucleotides not matched to a gene: 3. Germline V gives CDR1 SGHRS, CDR2 YFSETQ. The CDR3 region is CASSPGTGGETQYF. The DNA for the CDR3 is TGCGCCAGCAGCCCAGGGACAGGGGGAGAGACCCAGTACTTC.

Regarding this clone: At one of its ends the junction is not consistent with the germline gene, which may arise from a read error. This rearrangement joins TRBV5-8 to TRBJ1-1; TRBD1 aligns across 10 bases. CDR1 and CDR2 from the germline V gene are SGHTS and YDEGEE. CDR3 size: 16 residues. DNA of the CDR3: TGTGCCAGCAGGTTGGGACAGGGGAGGAGGAACACTGAAGCTTTCTTT. This translates into CASRLGQGRRNTEAFF.

In nucleotides, the CDR3 is TGTGCCAGCAGCTGGCGGGGGGAGGGGGCACAAGAGACCCAGTACTTC. It translates to CASSWRGEGAQETQYF. The chain employs TRBV5-4 and TRBJ2-5; D is perhaps TRBD2 (8 bases). Trimming removed 3 bases at V and 2 bases at J, with 17 bases between. The CDR3 extends over 16 amino acids. Looked up from germline, CDR1 is SGHNT and CDR2 is YYREEE (reference sequence).

The chain is built from TRBV5-4 and TRBJ2-3, with a tentative D call TRBD2 (5 bases). CDR1 is SGHNT and CDR2 is YYREEE in the germline V gene (reference sequence). The V end lost 0 bases, the J end lost 0 bases, and 8 bases lay between the germline ends. The CDR3 is 15 amino acids. The CDR3 here is CASSLARGSTDTQYF. CDR3 nucleotides: TGTGCCAGCAGCTTGGCTCGGGGTAGCACAGATACGCAGTATTTT.

This chain links TRBV21-1 with TRBJ1-1. TRBV21-1 is given as a pseudogene. The CDR3 contains 18 residues. CDR3 coding DNA: TGTGCCAGCATCCCGCCCTCAAAGGAAGGGAGGACGAACACTGAAGCTTTCTTT. It encodes CASIPPSKEGRTNTEAFF.